These 4 T cell receptor beta chains share one sample of origin, sequenced in a study of T cell repertoires in cytomegalovirus infection. TCRdb analysed the reads with MiXCR anew, one entry per CDR3 protein. The sample contains about 180,000 distinct CDR3 sequences, around 14% of which appear only once. What was sequenced was PBMCs. These receptors came from a human donor in good health (CMV status not recorded). Some clones in this sample may be carry-over from other donors' samples.

Only a few counts were recorded for this clonotype. This rearrangement joins TRBV7-2 to TRBJ2-7; 12 bases map to TRBD2. V was clipped by 5 bases and J by 5 bases; unmatched bases: 7. The germline V gene encodes CDR1 SGHTA and CDR2 FQGNSA. The CDR3 has 15 residues. The CDR3 loop is CASSPRLAGAHEQYF. The CDR3 DNA reads as TGTGCCAGCAGCCCGAGACTAGCGGGAGCCCACGAGCAGTACTTC.

This clonotype was recorded at least ten times. This chain connects TRBV6-2 or TRBV6-3 to TRBJ2-1; no clear D gene. The germline CDR1 and CDR2 sequences are MNHEY and SVGEGT. Deletions cut 0 bases from V and 8 bases from J, with 17 bases between. CDR3 length: 16 residues. CDR3 nucleotides: TGTGCCAGCAGTTACTCGTGGCGGTCGGATGGCGATGAGCAGTTCTTC. Its protein product is CASSYSWRSDGDEQFF.

A note on this clonotype: A read error may be the cause here, since a much bigger clone is one base away. The gene calls are TRBV6-2 or TRBV6-3 and TRBJ2-7, with a weak D call TRBD2 (6 bases). CDR3 size: 14 residues. Germline CDR1 is MNHEY and CDR2 is SVGEGT. Trimming shortened V by 4 bases and J by 1 base, and 11 bases separated the two germline ends. DNA of the CDR3: TGTGCCAGCAGTTCTTGCGGGACTTCCTACGAGCAGTACTTC. Amino acid sequence: CASSSCGTSYEQYF.

This sequence joins TRBV11-2 and TRBJ1-2, with D possibly TRBD1 on 6 matching bases. CDR1 SGHAT and CDR2 FQNNGV come from the germline V gene. This CDR3 contains 14 residues. V lost 5 bases and J 2 bases, leaving 12 bases between the germline ends. The CDR3, as DNA: TGTGCCAGCAGCCTGGGACACCGAAACTATGGCTACACCTTC. This sequence encodes CASSLGHRNYGYTF. The full variable domain, with the rest looked up from reference TRBV11-2 and TRBJ1-2, is EAGVAQSPRYKIIEKRQSVAFWCNPISGHATLYWYQQILGQGPKLLIQFQNNGVVDDSQLPKDRFSAERLKGVDSTLKIQPAKLEDSAVYLCASSLGHRNYGYTFGSGTRLTVV.